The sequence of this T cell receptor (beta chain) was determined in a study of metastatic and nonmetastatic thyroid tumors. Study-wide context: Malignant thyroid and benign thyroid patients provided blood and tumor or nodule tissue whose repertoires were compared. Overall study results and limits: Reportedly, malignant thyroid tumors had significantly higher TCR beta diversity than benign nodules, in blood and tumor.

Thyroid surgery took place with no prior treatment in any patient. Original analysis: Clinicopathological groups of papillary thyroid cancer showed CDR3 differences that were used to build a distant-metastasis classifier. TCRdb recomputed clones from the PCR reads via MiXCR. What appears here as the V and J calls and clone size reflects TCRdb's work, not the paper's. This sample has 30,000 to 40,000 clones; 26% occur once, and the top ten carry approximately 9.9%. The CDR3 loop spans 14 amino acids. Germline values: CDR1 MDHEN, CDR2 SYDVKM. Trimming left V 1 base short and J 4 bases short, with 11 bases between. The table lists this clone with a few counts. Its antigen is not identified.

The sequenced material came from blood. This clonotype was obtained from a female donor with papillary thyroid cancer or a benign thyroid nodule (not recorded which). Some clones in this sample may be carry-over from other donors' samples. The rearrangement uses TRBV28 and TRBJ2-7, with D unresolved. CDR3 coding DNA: TGTGCCAGCAGTTTATATGACCCTCGATACGAGCAGTACTTC. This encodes CASSLYDPRYEQYF.